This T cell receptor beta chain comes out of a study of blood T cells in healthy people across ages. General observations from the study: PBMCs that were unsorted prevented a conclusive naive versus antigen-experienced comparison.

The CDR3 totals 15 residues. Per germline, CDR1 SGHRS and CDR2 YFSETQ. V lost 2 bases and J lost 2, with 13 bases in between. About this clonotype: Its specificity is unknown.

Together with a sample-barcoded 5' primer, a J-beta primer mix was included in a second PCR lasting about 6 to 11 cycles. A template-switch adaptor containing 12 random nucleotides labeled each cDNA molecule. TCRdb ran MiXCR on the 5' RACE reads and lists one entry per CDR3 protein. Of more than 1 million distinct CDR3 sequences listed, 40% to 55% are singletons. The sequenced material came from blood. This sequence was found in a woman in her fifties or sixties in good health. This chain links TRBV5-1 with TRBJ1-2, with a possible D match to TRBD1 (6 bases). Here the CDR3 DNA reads TGCGCCAGCAGCTTCCAGGGGTCGGCGAACTATGGCTACACCTTC. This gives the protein CASSFQGSANYGYTF.